This paragraph reports one TCR beta chain. Under the authors' procedure: Amplified reference gene primers provided the basis for estimating nucleated cell counts. The method was immunoSEQ multiplex PCR; TCRdb's version includes in-frame clones alone and lacks a portion of them. The V and J calls and the clone size are those of that table, but D and trimming were determined from the DNA. The table includes more than 95,000 clones, around 80% detected once. The data were obtained in a study of blood T cell repertoires in COVID-19. As for the study in general: Sites in the United States, Italy and Spain provided acute and convalescent COVID-19 samples. T cells, B-cell-depleted T cells, or PBMCs provided the cDNA or gDNA that served as material.

CDR3 length equals 15 residues. Germline V CDR1 and CDR2: SGHTA, FQGTGA. V dropped 5 bases and J dropped 0; count of bases not matched to a gene: 3. The clonotype originates from a man between 45 and 60 years old with acute or convalescent COVID-19. The chain is built from TRBV7-3 and TRBJ1-5, with 8 bases matching TRBD1. Sequencing was performed on peripheral blood. The DNA of the CDR3 is TGTGCCAGCAGCACGACAGGGGATAGCAATCAGCCCCAGCATTTT. Encoded protein: CASSTTGDSNQPQHF.